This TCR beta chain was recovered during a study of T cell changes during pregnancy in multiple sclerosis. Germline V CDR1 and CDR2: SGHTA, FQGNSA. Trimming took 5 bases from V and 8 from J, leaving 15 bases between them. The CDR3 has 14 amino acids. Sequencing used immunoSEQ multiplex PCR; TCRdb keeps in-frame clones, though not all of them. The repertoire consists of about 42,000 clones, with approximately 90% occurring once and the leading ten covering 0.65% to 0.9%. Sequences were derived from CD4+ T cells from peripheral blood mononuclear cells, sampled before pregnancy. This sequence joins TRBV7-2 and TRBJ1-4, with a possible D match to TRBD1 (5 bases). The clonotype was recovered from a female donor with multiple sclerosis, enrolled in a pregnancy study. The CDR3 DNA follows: TGTGCCAGCAGCCCGGGGGGAGAGGGCGAAAAACTGTTTTTT. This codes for CASSPGGEGEKLFF.